This entry describes one T cell receptor (beta chain). The data belong to a study of T cell changes during pregnancy in multiple sclerosis. TCRdb keeps only in-frame clones here, not all; method: immunoSEQ multiplex PCR. The table has approximately 31,000 clones, just over 90% seen once. Germline V CDR1 and CDR2: SGHAT, FQNNGV. Losses at the gene ends were 5 bases for V and 4 bases for J; bases not matched to a gene: 9. There are 15 residues in the CDR3. This chain links TRBV11-2 with TRBJ1-1, with 8 bases lining up with TRBD1. This receptor was taken from a female donor with multiple sclerosis, enrolled in a pregnancy study. Source: CD4+ T cells from peripheral blood mononuclear cells, taken in the second trimester of pregnancy. This CDR3 is CASSLWTGSGTEAFF. CDR3 in DNA: TGTGCCAGCAGCCTTTGGACAGGGTCGGGCACTGAAGCTTTCTTT.